The TCR beta chain under discussion was sequenced for a study of T cells after yellow fever vaccination. This clonotype was observed a handful of times. Its antigen remains unidentified. Template-switching 5'RACE yielded the TCR cDNA; a universal primer site and UMIs were added in the process. TCRdb called the 5' RACE reads again in MiXCR, with one record for every CDR3 protein. The sample shows about 240,000 distinct CDR3 sequences, about 7% of them seen only once. Findings of the study overall: Across the CD4 and CD8 compartments, a small share of clonotypes was present in both. Any FACS-sorted repertoire could hold abundant clonotypes that contaminate it from the bulk population.

Sequences were derived from CD4+ T cells sorted from PBMCs, sampled 15 days after the yellow fever booster vaccination. This receptor was taken from a man aged 30 to 45 who received the YFV17D yellow fever vaccine.

The CDR3 coding sequence is TGTGCCAGCAGCTTAGCGTGGGGACGGAGCTATGGCTACACCTTC. The encoded protein is CASSLAWGRSYGYTF. The rearrangement links TRBV7-2 to TRBJ1-2, with TRBD1 as a possible D gene (5 bases). Per germline, CDR1 SGHTA and CDR2 FQGNSA. The CDR3 is made up of 15 amino acids. The V end lost 0 bases, the J end lost 4 bases, and 12 bases lay between the germline ends. The whole variable domain, remainder taken from reference TRBV7-2 and TRBJ1-2, is GAGVSQSPSNKVTEKGKDVELRCDPISGHTALYWYRQSLGQGLEFLIYFQGNSAPDKSGLPSDRFSAERTGGSVSTLTIQRTQQEDSAVYLCASSLAWGRSYGYTFGSGTRLTVV.